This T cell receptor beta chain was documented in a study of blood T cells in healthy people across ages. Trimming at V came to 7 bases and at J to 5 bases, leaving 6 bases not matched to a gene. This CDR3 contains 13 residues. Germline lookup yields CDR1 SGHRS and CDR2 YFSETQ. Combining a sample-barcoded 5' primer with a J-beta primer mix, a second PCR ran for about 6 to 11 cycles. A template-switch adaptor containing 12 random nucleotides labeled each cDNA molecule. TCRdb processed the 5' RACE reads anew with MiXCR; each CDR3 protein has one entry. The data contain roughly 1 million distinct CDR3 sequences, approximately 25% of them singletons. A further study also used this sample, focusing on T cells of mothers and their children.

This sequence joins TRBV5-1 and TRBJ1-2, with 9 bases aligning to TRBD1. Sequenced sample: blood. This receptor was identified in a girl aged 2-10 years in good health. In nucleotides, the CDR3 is TGCGCCAGCCGGGACAGGGTACTTTATGGCTACACCTTC. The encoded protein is CASRDRVLYGYTF.